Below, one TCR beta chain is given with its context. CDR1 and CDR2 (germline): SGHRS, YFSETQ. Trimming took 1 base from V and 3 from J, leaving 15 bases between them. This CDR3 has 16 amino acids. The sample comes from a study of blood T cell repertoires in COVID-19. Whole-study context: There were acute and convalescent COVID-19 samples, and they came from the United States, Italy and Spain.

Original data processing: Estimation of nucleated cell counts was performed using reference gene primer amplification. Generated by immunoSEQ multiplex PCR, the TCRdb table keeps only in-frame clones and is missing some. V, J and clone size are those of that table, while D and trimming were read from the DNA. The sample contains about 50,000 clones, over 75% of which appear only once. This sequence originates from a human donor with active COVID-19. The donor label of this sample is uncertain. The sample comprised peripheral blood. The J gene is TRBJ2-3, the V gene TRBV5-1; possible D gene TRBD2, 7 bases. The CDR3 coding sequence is TGCGCCAGCAGCTTGAACGGGGGGCTTCGAACAGATACGCAGTATTTT. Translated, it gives CASSLNGGLRTDTQYF.